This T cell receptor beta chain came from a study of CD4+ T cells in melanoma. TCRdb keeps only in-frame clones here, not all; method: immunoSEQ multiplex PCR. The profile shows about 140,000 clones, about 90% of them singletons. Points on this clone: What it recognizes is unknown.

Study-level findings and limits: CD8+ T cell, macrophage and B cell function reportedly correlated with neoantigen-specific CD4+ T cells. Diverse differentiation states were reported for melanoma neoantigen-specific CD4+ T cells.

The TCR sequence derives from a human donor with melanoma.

The CDR3: CASRSQGEAKNIQYF. The CDR3 nucleotides read TGTGCCAGCAGGTCGCAAGGGGAAGCCAAAAACATTCAGTACTTC. The J gene is TRBJ2-4, the V gene TRBV6-6, with D possibly being TRBD1 (5 bases). Trimming took off 6 bases at V and 0 bases at J, with 12 bases between the two ends. The germline V gene encodes CDR1 MNHNY and CDR2 SVGAGI (reference sequence). CDR3 length equals 15 residues.